One sample yielded the 23 T cell receptor beta chains listed below, sequenced in a study of blood T cell repertoires in COVID-19. Repertoires were generated with immunoSEQ multiplex PCR, while TCRdb's copy carries only in-frame clones and drops some. Found here are around 50,000 clones, about 82% of them singletons; the top ten hold approximately 15%. Sequencing was done on a sample of peripheral blood. Source of these receptors: a human donor in a cohort sampled during active COVID-19.

The chain uses TRBV7-3 and TRBJ1-6; perhaps TRBD1 as D (5 bases). Trimming stripped 5 bases from V and 5 bases from J, with 13 bases between. The CDR3 covers 15 residues. Germline V gives CDR1 SGHTA, CDR2 FQGTGA. CDR3 sequence: CASSPQGGNNSPLHF. The DNA for the CDR3 is TGTGCCAGCAGCCCTCAGGGCGGTAATAATTCACCCCTCCACTTT.

This clone was picked up one time. The V call is TRBV7-9, the J call TRBJ2-1, with 9 bases identical to TRBD2. The CDR3 is 14 residues long. The V and J ends lost 3 bases and 5 bases, in that order; junction bases with no gene match: 2. The germline V gene encodes CDR1 SEHNR and CDR2 FQNEAQ (reference sequence). The CDR3 region has the DNA TGTGCCAGCAGCTTTAGCGGGGGAGACAATGAGCAGTTCTTC. Residues: CASSFSGGDNEQFF.

The V and J genes are TRBV5-6 and TRBJ1-2, with a possible D match to TRBD1 (6 bases). The CDR3 covers 14 residues. V lost 0 bases and J 4 bases, leaving 10 bases between the germline ends. In germline, CDR1 is SGHDT, CDR2 YYEEEE. This CDR3 reads CASSLGGPGYGYTF. Here the CDR3 DNA reads TGTGCCAGCAGCTTGGGGGGGCCAGGCTATGGCTACACCTTC.

The chain recombines TRBV7-2 with TRBJ1-1; weak D call: TRBD1 (6 bases). The length of the CDR3 is 15 residues. Germline CDR1 and CDR2: SGHTA and FQGNSA. Trimming removed 5 bases from V and 5 bases from J, with 18 bases in between. CDR3 in amino acids: CASSASRQVLTEAFF. CDR3 nucleotides: TGTGCCAGCAGCGCGTCCCGACAGGTTCTTACTGAAGCTTTCTTT.

The chain links TRBV5-1 to TRBJ2-2; maybe TRBD1 (6 bases). V shed 0 bases and J shed 4 bases, with 7 bases lying between them. The CDR3 consists of 14 residues. Germline-derived CDR1 and CDR2 are SGHRS and YFSETQ. CDR3 bases: TGCGCCAGCAGCTTGGGAGGGGGCACCGGGGAGCTGTTTTTT. Translated, it gives CASSLGGGTGELFF.

The gene calls are TRBV19 and TRBJ2-7, with 10 bases that match TRBD1. This CDR3 is 17 amino acids long. J lost 1 base, V lost 5 bases, and 11 bases had no gene match. The germline gives CDR1 LNHDA, CDR2 SQIVND (reference sequence). The CDR3 DNA reads TGTGCCAGTAGTCGGCTCTCAGGACAGGGGGGTTCCTACGAGCAGTACTTC. This translates into CASSRLSGQGGSYEQYF. The full variable domain, in which reference TRBV19 and TRBJ2-7 provide the parts outside the CDR3, is DGGITQSPKYLFRKEGQNVTLSCEQNLNHDAMYWYRQDPGQGLRLIYYSQIVNDFQKGDIAEGYSVSREKKESFPLTVTSAQKNPTAFYLCASSRLSGQGGSYEQYFGPGTRLTVT.

This clone was seen once. This chain joins TRBV7-3 and TRBJ2-3; 7 bases match TRBD2. The CDR3 is made up of 14 amino acids. CDR1 is SGHTA and CDR2 is FQGTGA in the germline V gene. Trimming at V came to 2 bases and at J to 2 bases, leaving 1 base not matched to a gene. The CDR3 here is CASSLGLVTDTQYF. Here the CDR3 DNA reads TGTGCCAGCAGCTTAGGACTAGTCACAGATACGCAGTATTTT.

The V gene is TRBV24-1, the J gene TRBJ2-2, with TRBD2 matching 9 bases. J gave up 3 bases and V 4 bases, and 8 bases lay outside the gene matches. Germline V gives CDR1 KGHDR, CDR2 SFDVKD. There are 17 residues in the CDR3. This chain's CDR3 is CATSDPAGGQYTGELFF. The CDR3 DNA follows: TGTGCCACCAGTGACCCGGCGGGGGGGCAGTACACCGGGGAGCTGTTTTTT.

J is TRBJ1-1 and V is TRBV7-9; D might be TRBD1 (5 bases). V was shortened by 3 bases and J by 5 bases, with 7 bases between the two germline ends. Germline V gene sequence: CDR1 SEHNR, CDR2 FQNEAQ (reference sequence). CDR3 length: 12 amino acids. The CDR3 DNA reads TGTGCCAGCAGCTTTAGGACAACTGAAGCTTTCTTT. Its protein is CASSFRTTEAFF.

The V and J genes are TRBV5-4 and TRBJ2-1, with TRBD2 identical over 10 bases. CDR3 length equals 17 residues. Germline V gene data show CDR1 as SGHNT and CDR2 as YYREEE (reference sequence). The V segment lost 4 bases and the J segment 0 bases; nucleotides outside the gene matches: 7. This CDR3 reads CASSAPSGRASYNEQFF. The CDR3 DNA follows: TGTGCCAGCAGCGCCCCCAGCGGGAGGGCCTCCTACAATGAGCAGTTCTTC.

This chain uses TRBV2 with TRBJ2-7; TRBD2 matches at 10 bases. Germline CDR1 reads SNHLY; CDR2 reads FYNNEI. CDR3 length: 15 amino acids. V shed 2 bases and J 7 bases; nucleotides not matched to a gene: 8. CDR3 region: CASSELAGARGEQYF. The CDR3 bases are TGTGCCAGCAGTGAACTAGCGGGAGCCCGAGGGGAGCAGTACTTC.

The V and J genes are TRBV3-1 (or the pseudogene TRBV3-2) and TRBJ2-5; TRBD2 matches at 11 bases. In germline, CDR1 is LGHDT, CDR2 YNNKEL (reference sequence). The CDR3 is 15 amino acids. V lost 2 bases, J lost 2 bases, and 1 base stayed unmatched. The CDR3 bases are TGTGCCAGCAGCCAACGGACTAGCGGGCAAGAGACCCAGTACTTC. The encoded protein is CASSQRTSGQETQYF.

The genes are TRBV19 and TRBJ1-1, with TRBD1 as a possible D gene (5 bases). Germline values: CDR1 LNHDA, CDR2 SQIVND (reference sequence). The CDR3 loop spans 14 amino acids. Trimming left V 10 bases short and J 4 bases short, with 19 bases between. CDR3 protein: CATQTSGDSTEAFF. The CDR3 bases are TGTGCCACCCAAACGTCGGGGGATTCCACTGAAGCTTTCTTT.

Here the CDR3 DNA reads TGTGCCAGCAGCTTTAGTGGGACTCGGGAAGAGACCCAGTACTTC. Protein sequence: CASSFSGTREETQYF. The chain joins TRBV5-5 to TRBJ2-5, with a tentative D call TRBD2 (6 bases). The V end lost 2 bases, the J end lost 3 bases, and 14 bases lay between the germline ends. Germline values: CDR1 SGHKS, CDR2 YYEKEE (reference sequence). The CDR3 consists of 15 residues.

This sequence joins TRBV11-2 and TRBJ2-5; D call uncertain. The CDR3 is 13 residues long. V was trimmed by 5 bases and J by 2 bases, leaving 9 bases between them. Germline loops: CDR1 SGHAT, CDR2 FQNNGV. In nucleotides, the CDR3 is TGTGCCAGCAGCGACCTACAGCAAGAGACCCAGTACTTC. It specifies CASSDLQQETQYF.

CDR3 sequence (DNA): TGTGCCAGCAGCTGGCAGCAGGGGACCTATGGCTACACCTTC. Protein product: CASSWQQGTYGYTF. V gene TRBV5-6 combines with J gene TRBJ1-2; D possibly corresponds to TRBD1 (6 bases). The CDR3 is made up of 14 amino acids. The germline V and J ends were trimmed by 3 bases and 4 bases, with 13 bases remaining between them. Germline CDR1 SGHDT, CDR2 YYEEEE.

The gene calls are TRBV11-2 and TRBJ1-4; unclear D gene. CDR1 and CDR2 (germline): SGHAT, FQNNGV. Between the trimmed V and J ends, which lost 1 base and 0 bases, there was a span of 9 bases. This CDR3 contains 16 residues. In nucleotides, the CDR3 is TGTGCCAGCAGCTTAGGGGCCAGTTCAACTAATGAAAAACTGTTTTTT. It codes for CASSLGASSTNEKLFF.

The chain combines TRBV6-6 with TRBJ1-1, with 7 bases identical to TRBD1. The ends lost 2 bases at V and 4 bases at J; junction bases unmatched: 4. This CDR3 region has 14 residues. Germline values: CDR1 MNHNY, CDR2 SVGAGI (reference sequence). The CDR3 loop reads CASSYGQEGTEAFF. CDR3 DNA: TGTGCCAGCAGTTACGGACAGGAAGGCACTGAAGCTTTCTTT.

The chain couples TRBV5-1 to TRBJ1-2; maybe TRBD1 (5 bases). V lost 3 bases and J 3 bases, leaving 12 bases between the germline ends. Germline lookup yields CDR1 SGHRS and CDR2 YFSETQ. CDR3 length equals 14 residues. The chain's CDR3 is CASSSWGGDYGYTF. The CDR3 DNA is TGCGCCAGCAGCTCTTGGGGCGGGGACTATGGCTACACCTTC.

The rearrangement links TRBV5-1 to TRBJ2-1, with D maybe TRBD2 (6 bases). Germline loops: CDR1 SGHRS, CDR2 YFSETQ. V lost 4 bases to trimming and J lost 8 bases, with 16 bases between them. CDR3 length: 14 residues. CDR3 coding DNA: TGCGCCAGCAGCCCGACTAGTGAGAGGTATGAGCAGTTCTTC. Amino acids: CASSPTSERYEQFF.

CDR3 loop: CASSRGRSTDTQYF. The CDR3 DNA reads as TGTGCCAGCAGTAGAGGAAGGAGCACAGATACGCAGTATTTT. The rearrangement joins TRBV6-5 to TRBJ2-3; D not certain. This CDR3 comprises 14 residues. CDR1 and CDR2 from the germline V gene are MNHEY and SVGAGI. V lost 5 bases to trimming and J lost 0 bases, with 9 bases between them.

This chain connects TRBV30 to TRBJ1-5; D might be TRBD1 (6 bases). This CDR3 is 12 amino acids long. CDR1 is GTSNPN and CDR2 is SVGIG in the germline V gene (reference sequence). CDR3 nucleotides: TGTGCGGAAGGACAGTACAATCAGCCCCAGCATTTT. Translation gives CAEGQYNQPQHF.

The rearrangement uses TRBV3-1 (or the pseudogene TRBV3-2) and TRBJ2-5; 9 nucleotides match TRBD2. Germline lookup yields CDR1 LGHDT and CDR2 YNNKEL (reference sequence). This CDR3 contains 16 residues. Losses at the gene ends were 5 bases for V and 4 bases for J; bases not matched to a gene: 11. The CDR3 spells CASSLTRGGAGETQYF. CDR3 in DNA: TGTGCCAGCAGCTTGACTCGCGGGGGGGCGGGAGAGACCCAGTACTTC.